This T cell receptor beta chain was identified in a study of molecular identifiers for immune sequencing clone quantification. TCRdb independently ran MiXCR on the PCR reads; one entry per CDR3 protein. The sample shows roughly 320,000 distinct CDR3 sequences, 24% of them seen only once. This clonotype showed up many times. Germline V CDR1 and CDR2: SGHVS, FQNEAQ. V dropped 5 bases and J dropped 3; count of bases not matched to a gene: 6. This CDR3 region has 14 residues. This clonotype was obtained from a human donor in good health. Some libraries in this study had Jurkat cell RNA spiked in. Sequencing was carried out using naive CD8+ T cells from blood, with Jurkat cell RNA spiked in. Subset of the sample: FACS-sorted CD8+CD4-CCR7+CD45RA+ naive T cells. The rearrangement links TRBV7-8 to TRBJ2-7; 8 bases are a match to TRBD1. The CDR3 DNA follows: TGTGCCAGCAGCCTGGGACAGGAGTACTACGAGCAGTACTTC. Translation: CASSLGQEYYEQYF.